This T cell receptor (beta chain) originates from a study of monozygotic twins with inflammatory bowel disease. Study observations and caveats: IBD patients shared fewer clonotypes with others than healthy twins, especially with disease activity.

In the case of this clonotype: What it binds is unknown.

The germline V gene has CDR1 SGHAT and CDR2 FQNNGV. The CDR3 length is 17 residues. Each sample had eight separate cDNA synthesis reactions. TCRdb reprocessed the 5' RACE reads; each CDR3 protein has one entry and no DNA is given. The sample data list over 150,000 distinct CDR3 sequences. The receptor's source is a human donor with ulcerative colitis or Crohn's disease, or a healthy co-twin of an affected twin (not recorded which). Sequenced: blood. The rearrangement joins TRBV11-2 to TRBJ2-3; the TRBD1 assignment by TCRdb is unverifiable without DNA. The CDR3 sequence is CASSFLVGQGGTDTQYF. Looking up the rest from reference TRBV11-2 and TRBJ2-3 gives the full variable domain: EAGVAQSPRYKIIEKRQSVAFWCNPISGHATLYWYQQILGQGPKLLIQFQNNGVVDDSQLPKDRFSAERLKGVDSTLKIQPAKLEDSAVYLCASSFLVGQGGTDTQYFGPGTRLTVL.